This TCR beta chain emerged from a study of T cell changes during pregnancy in multiple sclerosis. This table comes from immunoSEQ multiplex PCR, and its TCRdb copy is limited to in-frame clones, with some not included. The repertoire has some 77,000 clones, around 89% of them found once; the top ten carry 1.5% to 2%. The V gene end was trimmed by 4 bases and the J gene end by 3 bases; junction bases not matched to a gene: 8. This CDR3 comprises 15 residues. From germline, CDR1 is SGHKS and CDR2 YYEKEE (reference sequence). This sequence joins TRBV5-5 and TRBJ2-7; TRBD1 agrees at 9 bases. This clonotype originated in a female donor with multiple sclerosis, enrolled in a pregnancy study. Here the sequenced sample was peripheral blood, taken before pregnancy. The CDR3 coding sequence is TGTGCCAGCAGCAACGGACAGGGGCTGATCTACGAGCAGTACTTC. Amino acids: CASSNGQGLIYEQYF.